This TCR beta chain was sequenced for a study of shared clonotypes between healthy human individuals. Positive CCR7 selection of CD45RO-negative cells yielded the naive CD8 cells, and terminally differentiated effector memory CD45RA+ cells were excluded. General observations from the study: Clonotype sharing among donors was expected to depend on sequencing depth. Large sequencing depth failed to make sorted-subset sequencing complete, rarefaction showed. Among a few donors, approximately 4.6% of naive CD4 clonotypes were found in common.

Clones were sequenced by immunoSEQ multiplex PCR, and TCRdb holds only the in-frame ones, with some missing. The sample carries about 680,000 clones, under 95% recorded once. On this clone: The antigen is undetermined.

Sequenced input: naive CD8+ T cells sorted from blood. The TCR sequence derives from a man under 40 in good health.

The CDR3 nucleotides read TGTGTCAGAAGCTTAGAGTTCGGGAGCTTAAAGTCTGGAAACACCATATATTTT. Amino acids: CVRSLEFGSLKSGNTIYF. V usage is TRBV7-5 and J usage is TRBJ1-3. TRBV7-5 is recorded as a pseudogene. The CDR3 is 18 amino acids.